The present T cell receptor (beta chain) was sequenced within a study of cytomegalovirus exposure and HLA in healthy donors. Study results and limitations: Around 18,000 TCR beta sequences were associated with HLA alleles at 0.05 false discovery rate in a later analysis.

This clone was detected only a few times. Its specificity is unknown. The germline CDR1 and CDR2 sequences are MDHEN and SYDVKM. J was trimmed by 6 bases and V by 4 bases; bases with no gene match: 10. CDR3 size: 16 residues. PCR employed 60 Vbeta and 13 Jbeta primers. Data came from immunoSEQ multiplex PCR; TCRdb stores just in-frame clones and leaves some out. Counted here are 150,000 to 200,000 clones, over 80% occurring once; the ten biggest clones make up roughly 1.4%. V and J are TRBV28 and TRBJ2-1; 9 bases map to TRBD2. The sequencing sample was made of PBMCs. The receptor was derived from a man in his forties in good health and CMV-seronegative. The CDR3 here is CASSSSHSGSGNEQFF. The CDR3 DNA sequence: TGTGCCAGCAGTTCGTCACATAGCGGGAGCGGCAATGAGCAGTTCTTC.